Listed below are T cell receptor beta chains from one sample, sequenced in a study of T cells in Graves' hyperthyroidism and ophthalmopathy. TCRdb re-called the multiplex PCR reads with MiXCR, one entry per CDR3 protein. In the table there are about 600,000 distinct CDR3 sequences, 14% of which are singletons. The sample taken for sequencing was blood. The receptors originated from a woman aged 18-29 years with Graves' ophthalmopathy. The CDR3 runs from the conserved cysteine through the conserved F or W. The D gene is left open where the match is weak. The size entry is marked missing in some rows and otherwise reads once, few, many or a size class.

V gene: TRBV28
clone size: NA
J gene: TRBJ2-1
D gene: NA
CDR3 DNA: TGTGCCAGAAGCCCCCTCAAGAGGTCCTACAATGAGCAGCTCTTC
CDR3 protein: CARSPLKRSYNEQLF

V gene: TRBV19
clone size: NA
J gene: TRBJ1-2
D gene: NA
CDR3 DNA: TGTGCCAGTAGTATTCCTGTGAGGGGAAACTATGGCTACACCTTC
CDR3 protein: CASSIPVRGNYGYTF

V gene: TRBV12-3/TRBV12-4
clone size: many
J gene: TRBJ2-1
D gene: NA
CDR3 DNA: TGTGCCAGCAGTTCGCAGGGAAATATCTACAATGAGCAGTTCTTC
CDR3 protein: CASSSQGNIYNEQFF

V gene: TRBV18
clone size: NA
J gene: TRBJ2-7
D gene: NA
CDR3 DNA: TGTGCCAGCTCACCACGACGCCCAGGATTGGGGGAGCAGTACTTC
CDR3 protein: CASSPRRPGLGEQYF

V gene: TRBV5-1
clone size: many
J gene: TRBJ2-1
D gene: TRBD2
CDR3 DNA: TGCGCCAGCAGCTCCAGGACTAGCGGGAGGGAGCAGTTCTTC
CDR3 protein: CASSSRTSGREQFF

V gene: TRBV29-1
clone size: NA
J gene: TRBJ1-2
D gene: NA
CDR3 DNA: TGCAGCGTTGAAGCCCTAGCCCGAGGGACCTATGGCTACACCTTC
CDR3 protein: CSVEALARGTYGYTF

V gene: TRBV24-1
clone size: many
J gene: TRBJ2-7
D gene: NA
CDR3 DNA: TGTGCCACCAGTGGTACAGGGAGGGAGCAGTACTTC
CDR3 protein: CATSGTGREQYF

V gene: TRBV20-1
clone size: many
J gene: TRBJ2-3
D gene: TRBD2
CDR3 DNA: TGCAGTGCTAGAGATCCTAGCGGGGGTATCACAGATACGCAGTATTTT
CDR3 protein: CSARDPSGGITDTQYF

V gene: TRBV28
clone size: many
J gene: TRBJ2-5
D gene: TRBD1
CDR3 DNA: TGTGCCAGCAGTTTCGATAGGACAGGGGGACAATCCCTCGGGGAGACCCAGTACTTC
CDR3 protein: CASSFDRTGGQSLGETQYF

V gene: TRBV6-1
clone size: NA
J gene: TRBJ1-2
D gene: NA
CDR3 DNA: TGTGCCAGCAGCGAATTCCCTAACTATGGCTACACCTTC
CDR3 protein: CASSEFPNYGYTF

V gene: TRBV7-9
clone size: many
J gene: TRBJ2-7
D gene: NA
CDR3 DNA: TGTGCCAGCAGCGTACCCCTTGTAAGGGGCTCCTACGAGCAGTACTTC
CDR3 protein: CASSVPLVRGSYEQYF

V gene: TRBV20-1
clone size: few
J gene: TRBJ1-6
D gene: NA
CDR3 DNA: TGCAGTGCTAGACCGGGGCTGGTTTCACCCCTCCACTTT
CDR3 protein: CSARPGLVSPLHF

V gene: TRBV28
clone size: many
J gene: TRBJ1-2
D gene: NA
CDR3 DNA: TGTGCCAGCAGTTTTGGCCGGCTTAACTATGGCTACACCTTC
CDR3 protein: CASSFGRLNYGYTF

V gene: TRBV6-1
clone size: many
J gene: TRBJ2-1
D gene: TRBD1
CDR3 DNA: TGTGCCAGCAGTTTCCGGACAGGGAGGAGAAATGAGCAGTTCTTC
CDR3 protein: CASSFRTGRRNEQFF

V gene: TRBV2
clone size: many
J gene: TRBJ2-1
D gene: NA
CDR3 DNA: TGTGCCAGCAGCGTTAGCGGAAATAACTACAATGAGCAGTTCTTC
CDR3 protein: CASSVSGNNYNEQFF

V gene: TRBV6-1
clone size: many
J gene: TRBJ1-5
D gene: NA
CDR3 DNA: TGTGCCAGCAGTTATTATAGCAATCAGCCCCAGCATTTT
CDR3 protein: CASSYYSNQPQHF

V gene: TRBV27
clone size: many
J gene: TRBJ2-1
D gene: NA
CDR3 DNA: TGTGCCAGCCAAGCCTCGGGGAACCCCACCAATGAGCAGTTCTTC
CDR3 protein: CASQASGNPTNEQFF

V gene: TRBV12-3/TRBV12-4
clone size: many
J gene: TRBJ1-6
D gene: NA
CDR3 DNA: TGTGCCATCGCCGGACAGTATAATTCACCCCTCCACTTT
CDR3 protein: CAIAGQYNSPLHF

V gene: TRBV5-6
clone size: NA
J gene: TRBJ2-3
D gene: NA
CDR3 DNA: TGTGCCAGCAGCCAACGGATGGTGACAGATACGCAGTATTTT
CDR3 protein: CASSQRMVTDTQYF

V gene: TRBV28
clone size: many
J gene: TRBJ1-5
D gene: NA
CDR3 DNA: TGTGCCAGCAGTTTGGGCCCGCTAGTAAGCAATCAGCCCCAGCATTTT
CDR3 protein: CASSLGPLVSNQPQHF

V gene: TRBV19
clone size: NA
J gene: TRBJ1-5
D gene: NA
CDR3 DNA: TGTGCCAGTAGTATCGGGCCGGCGGGGCCCCAGCATTTT
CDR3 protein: CASSIGPAGPQHF

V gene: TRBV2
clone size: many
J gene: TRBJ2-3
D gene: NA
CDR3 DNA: TGTGCCAGCCGAAAAGGGGGGCCAGATACGCAGTATTTT
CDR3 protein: CASRKGGPDTQYF

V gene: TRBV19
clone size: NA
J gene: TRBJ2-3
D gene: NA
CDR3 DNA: TGTGCCAGTAGTATGCGGTCTAGCGCCAGGCTCACAGATACGCAGTATTTT
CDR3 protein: CASSMRSSARLTDTQYF

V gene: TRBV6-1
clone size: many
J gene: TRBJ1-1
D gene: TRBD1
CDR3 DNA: TGTGCCAGCAGTTTTCAGGGGGCTGGTAACACTGAAGCTTTCTTT
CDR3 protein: CASSFQGAGNTEAFF

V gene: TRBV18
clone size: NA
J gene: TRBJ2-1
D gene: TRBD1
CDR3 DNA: TGTGCCAGCTCACCACTCATCGGGACAGGGAACAATGAGCAGTTCTTC
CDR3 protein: CASSPLIGTGNNEQFF

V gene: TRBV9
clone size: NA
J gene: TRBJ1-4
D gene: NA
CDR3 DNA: TGTGCCAGCAGCGTAGCCGGGGAGCGGGAAAAACTGTTTTTT
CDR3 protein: CASSVAGEREKLFF

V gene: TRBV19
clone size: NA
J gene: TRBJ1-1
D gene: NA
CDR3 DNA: TGTGCCAGTAGTATAGGGACAGACGTGAACACTGAAGCTTTCTTT
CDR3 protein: CASSIGTDVNTEAFF

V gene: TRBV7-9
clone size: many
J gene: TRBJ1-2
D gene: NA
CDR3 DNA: TGTGCCAGCAGCTTAGGTGACAGTCATGGCTACACCTTC
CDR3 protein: CASSLGDSHGYTF

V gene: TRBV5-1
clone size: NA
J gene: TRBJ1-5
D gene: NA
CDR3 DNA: TGCGCCAGCAGCTTAATTCACTGGCAGGCCAATCAGCCCCAGCATTTT
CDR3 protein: CASSLIHWQANQPQHF

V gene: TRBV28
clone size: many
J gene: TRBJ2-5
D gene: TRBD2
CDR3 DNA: TGTGCCAGCAGTTTAATGGTGATAGCGGGAGGGCAAGAGACCCAGTACTTC
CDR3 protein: CASSLMVIAGGQETQYF

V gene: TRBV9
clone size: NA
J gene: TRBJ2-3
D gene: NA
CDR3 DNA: TGTGCCAGCAGCGTAGCCGGGAAGGATACGCAGTATTTT
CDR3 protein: CASSVAGKDTQYF

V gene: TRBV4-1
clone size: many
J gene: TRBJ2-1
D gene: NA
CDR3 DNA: TGCGCCAGCAGCCAAGCGGCTAGGGCCTACAATGAGCAGTTCTTC
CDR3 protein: CASSQAARAYNEQFF

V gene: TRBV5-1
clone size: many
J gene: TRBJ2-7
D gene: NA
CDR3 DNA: TGCGCCAGCAGCCCCAGGACAGCCTCGGGCGAGCAGTACTTC
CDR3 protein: CASSPRTASGEQYF

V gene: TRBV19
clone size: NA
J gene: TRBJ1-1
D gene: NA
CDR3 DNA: TGTGCCAGTAGTACTCGCAGGGCAAACACTGAAGCTTTCTTT
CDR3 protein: CASSTRRANTEAFF

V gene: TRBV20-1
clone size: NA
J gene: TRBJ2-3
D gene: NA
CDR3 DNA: TGCAGTGCTAAGCAATGGACCCCTAGGACAGATACGCAATATTTT
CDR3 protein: CSAKQWTPRTDTQYF

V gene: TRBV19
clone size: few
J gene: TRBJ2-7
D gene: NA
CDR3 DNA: TGTGCCAGTAGTATAGCGGGTGCGTACGAGCAGTACTTC
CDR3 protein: CASSIAGAYEQYF

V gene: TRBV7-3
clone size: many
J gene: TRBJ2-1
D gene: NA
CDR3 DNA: TGTGCCAGCAGCTTAACGTTCGTAGAAAGAAACAATGAGCAGTTCTTC
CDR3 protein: CASSLTFVERNNEQFF

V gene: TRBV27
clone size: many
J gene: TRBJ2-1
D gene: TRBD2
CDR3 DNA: TGTGCCAGCAGTTCCCACGGGACTAGCGGCTACAATGAGCAGTTCTTC
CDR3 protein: CASSSHGTSGYNEQFF

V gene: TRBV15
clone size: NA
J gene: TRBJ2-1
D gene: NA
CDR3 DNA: TGTGCCACCAGCACATTACGGGGTAGCAATGAGCAGTTCTTC
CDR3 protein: CATSTLRGSNEQFF

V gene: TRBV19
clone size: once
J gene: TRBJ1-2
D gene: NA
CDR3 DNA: TGTGCCACCGCTCGGGGGGGCGGCGGGTATGGCTACACCTTC
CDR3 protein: CATARGGGGYGYTF

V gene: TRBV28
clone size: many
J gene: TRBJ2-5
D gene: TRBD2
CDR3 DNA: TGTGCCAGCAGTTCAGCGGGAGGTCTTAGGGAGACCCAGTACTTC
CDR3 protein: CASSSAGGLRETQYF

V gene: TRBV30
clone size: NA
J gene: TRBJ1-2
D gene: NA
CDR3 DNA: TGTGCCTGGAGTGAGTTTGGTTTGGGGCCCCTTTATGGCTACACCTTC
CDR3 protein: CAWSEFGLGPLYGYTF

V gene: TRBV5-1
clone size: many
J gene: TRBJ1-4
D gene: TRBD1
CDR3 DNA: TGCGCCAGCTCGGATGACAGGGTTCGGGAAAAACTGTTTTTT
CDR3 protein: CASSDDRVREKLFF

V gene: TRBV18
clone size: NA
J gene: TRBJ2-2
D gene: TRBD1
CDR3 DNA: TGTGCCAGCTCATCCCAGGGGGCGCTAACCGGGGAGCTGTTTTTT
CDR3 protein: CASSSQGALTGELFF

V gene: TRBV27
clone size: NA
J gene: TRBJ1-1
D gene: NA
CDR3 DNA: TGTGCCAGCAGCCGCAGGGTTATGAACACTGAAGCTTTCTTT
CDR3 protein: CASSRRVMNTEAFF

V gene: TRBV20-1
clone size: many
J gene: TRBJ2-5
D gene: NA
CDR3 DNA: TGCAGTGCTGTCCCCGGCAAAGAGACCCAGTACTTC
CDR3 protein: CSAVPGKETQYF